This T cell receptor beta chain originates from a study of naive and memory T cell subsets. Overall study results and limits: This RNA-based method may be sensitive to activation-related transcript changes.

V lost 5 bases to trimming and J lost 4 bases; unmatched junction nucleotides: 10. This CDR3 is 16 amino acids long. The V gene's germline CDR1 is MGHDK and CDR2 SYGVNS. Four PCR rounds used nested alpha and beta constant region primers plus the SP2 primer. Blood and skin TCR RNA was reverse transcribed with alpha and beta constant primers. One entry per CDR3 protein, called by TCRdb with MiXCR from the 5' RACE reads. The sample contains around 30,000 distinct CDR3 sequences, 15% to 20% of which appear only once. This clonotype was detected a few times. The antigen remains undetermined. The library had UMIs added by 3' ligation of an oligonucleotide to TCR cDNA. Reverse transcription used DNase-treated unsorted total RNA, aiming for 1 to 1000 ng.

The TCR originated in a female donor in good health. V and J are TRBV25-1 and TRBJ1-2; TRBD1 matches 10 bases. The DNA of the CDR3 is TGTGCCAGCAGTACCCCGGGACAGGGGCCAGGCTATGGCTACACCTTC. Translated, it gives CASSTPGQGPGYGYTF.